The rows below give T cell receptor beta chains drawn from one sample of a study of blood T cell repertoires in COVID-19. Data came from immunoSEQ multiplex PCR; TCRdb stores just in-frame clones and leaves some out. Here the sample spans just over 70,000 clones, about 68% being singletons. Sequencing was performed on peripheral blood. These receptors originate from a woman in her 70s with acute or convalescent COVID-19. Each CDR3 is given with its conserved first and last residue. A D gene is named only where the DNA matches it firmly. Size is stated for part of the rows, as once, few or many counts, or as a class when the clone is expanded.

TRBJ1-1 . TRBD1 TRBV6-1 CASSEVTGDTEAFF TGTGCCAGCAGTGAAGTGACAGGGGACACTGAAGCTTTCTTT
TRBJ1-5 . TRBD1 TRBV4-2 CASSGGTDSNQPQHF TGTGCCAGCAGCGGGGGGACAGATAGCAATCAGCCCCAGCATTTT
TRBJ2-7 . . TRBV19 CASSINRELYEQYF TGTGCCAGTAGTATTAACAGGGAGCTCTACGAGCAGTACTTC
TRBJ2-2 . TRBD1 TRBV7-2 CASRGTGNTGELFF TGTGCCAGCAGGGGGACAGGGAACACCGGGGAGCTGTTTTTT
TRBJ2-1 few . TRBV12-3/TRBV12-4 CASSRNRFLFF TGTGCCAGCAGTCGAAATAGATTCCTATTCTTC
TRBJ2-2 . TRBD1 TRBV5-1 CASSHGQGNTGELFF TGCGCCAGCAGCCACGGACAGGGGAACACCGGGGAGCTGTTTTTT
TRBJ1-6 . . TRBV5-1 CASSLDTSYNSPLHF TGCGCCAGCAGCCTGGACACCTCCTATAATTCACCCCTCCACTTT
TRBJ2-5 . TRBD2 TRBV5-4 CASSESGERETQYF TGTGCCAGCAGCGAGAGCGGGGAGCGGGAGACCCAGTACTTC
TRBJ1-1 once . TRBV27 CASSPRQRNTEAFF TGTGCCAGCAGTCCCCGACAGAGGAACACTGAAGCTTTCTTT
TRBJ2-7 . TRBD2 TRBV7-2 CASSLRLAGVTGEQYF TGTGCCAGCAGCTTAAGACTAGCGGGAGTTACGGGCGAGCAGTACTTC
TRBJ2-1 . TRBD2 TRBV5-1 CASSLFSGGAGEQFF TGCGCCAGCAGCTTGTTTAGCGGGGGGGCAGGAGAGCAGTTCTTC
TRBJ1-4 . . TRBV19 CASSALAGTPNEKLFF TGTGCCAGTAGTGCCCTCGCGGGAACCCCTAATGAAAAACTGTTTTTT
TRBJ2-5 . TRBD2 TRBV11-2 CASSPGLAGGETQYF TGTGCCAGCAGCCCTGGACTAGCGGGAGGAGAGACCCAGTACTTC
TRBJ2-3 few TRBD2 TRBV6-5 CATGTSGGITDTQYF TGTGCCACCGGGACTAGCGGGGGGATCACAGATACGCAGTATTTT
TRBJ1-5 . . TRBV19 CASSIAFGQPQHF TGTGCCAGTAGTATAGCCTTCGGTCAGCCCCAGCATTTT
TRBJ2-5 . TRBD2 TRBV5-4 CASSLAGAETQYF TGTGCCAGCAGCCTAGCGGGCGCAGAGACCCAGTACTTC
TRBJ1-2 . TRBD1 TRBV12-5 CASGLGDRADGYTF TGTGCTAGTGGTTTGGGGGACAGGGCGGATGGCTACACCTTC
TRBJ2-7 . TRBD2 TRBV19 CASSSGGPYEQYF TGTGCCAGTTCCTCGGGGGGGCCCTACGAGCAGTACTTC
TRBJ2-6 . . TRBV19 CASSIESSGANVLTF TGTGCCAGTAGTATTGAGTCCTCTGGGGCCAACGTCCTGACTTTC
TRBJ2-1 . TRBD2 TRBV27 CASSLGGEGGGSYNEQFF TGTGCCAGCAGTTTAGGGGGGGAAGGCGGGGGGTCCTACAATGAGCAGTTCTTC
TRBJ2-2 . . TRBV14 CASSQARVTGELFF TGTGCCAGCAGCCAAGCCCGAGTCACCGGGGAGCTGTTTTTT
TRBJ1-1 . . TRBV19 CATRSETEAFF TGTGCCACCAGGTCGGAAACTGAAGCTTTCTTT
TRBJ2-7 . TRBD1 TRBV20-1 CSASPRTGADYEQYF TGCAGTGCTAGTCCCCGGACAGGGGCGGACTACGAGCAGTACTTC
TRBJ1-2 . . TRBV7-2 CASSLVRNYGYTF TGTGCCAGCAGCTTAGTCCGTAACTATGGCTACACCTTC
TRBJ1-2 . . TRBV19 CASSPTRQGDGYTF TGTGCCAGTAGTCCTACACGGCAGGGCGATGGCTACACCTTC
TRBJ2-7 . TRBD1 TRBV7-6 CASSPGTGLVEQYF TGTGCCAGCAGCCCAGGGACAGGGTTGGTGGAGCAGTACTTC
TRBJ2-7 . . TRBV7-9 CASQPVQGEEGEQYF TGTGCCAGCCAACCAGTACAGGGCGAAGAGGGAGAGCAGTACTTC
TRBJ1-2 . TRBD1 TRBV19 CASSPLPGQGYGGYTF TGTGCCAGTAGTCCCCTCCCGGGACAGGGGTACGGAGGCTACACCTTC
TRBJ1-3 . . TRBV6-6 CASSPLSGNTIYF TGTGCCAGCAGCCCACTCTCTGGAAACACCATATATTTT
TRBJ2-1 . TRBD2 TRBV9 CASSVGSGAYNEQFF TGTGCCAGCAGCGTAGGTAGCGGGGCTTACAATGAGCAGTTCTTC
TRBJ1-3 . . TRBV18 CASSPTGSSGNTIYF TGTGCCAGCTCACCTACCGGTAGTTCTGGAAACACCATATATTTT
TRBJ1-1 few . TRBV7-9 CASSSGQMNTEAFF TGTGCCAGCAGCTCCGGACAGATGAACACTGAAGCTTTCTTT
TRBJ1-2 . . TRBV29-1 CSVSGTPSESGYTF TGCAGCGTTTCCGGGACACCCTCTGAGAGTGGCTACACCTTC
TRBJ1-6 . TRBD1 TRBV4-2 CASSQRQGEDNSPLHF TGTGCCAGCAGCCAGAGACAGGGAGAGGATAATTCACCCCTCCACTTT
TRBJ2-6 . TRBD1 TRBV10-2 CASSEYTDRAGANVLTF TGCGCCAGCAGTGAGTATACGGACAGGGCTGGGGCCAACGTCCTGACTTTC
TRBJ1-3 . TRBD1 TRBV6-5 CASSRRQGESTIYF TGTGCCAGCAGCCGCAGACAGGGGGAGAGCACCATATATTTT
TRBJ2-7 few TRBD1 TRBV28 CASSLPGGLYEQYF TGTGCCAGCAGTTTACCAGGGGGCCTCTACGAGCAGTACTTC
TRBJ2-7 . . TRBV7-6 CASSSTDGAYEQYF TGTGCCAGCAGCTCCACCGACGGGGCCTACGAGCAGTACTTC
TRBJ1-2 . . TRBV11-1 CASSKTTAGVSYTF TGTGCCAGCAGTAAAACGACAGCTGGGGTGAGCTACACCTTC